These T cell receptor beta chains were read from a single sample in a study of T-cell memory formation after mild COVID-19. TCRdb processed the 5' RACE reads anew with MiXCR; each CDR3 protein has one entry. This sample carries tens of thousands of distinct CDR3 sequences, about 6.7% of them seen once, and the ten largest clones take under 0.95%. The sequenced material came from PBMCs or a T cell subset sorted from them (not recorded which). The source of these receptors is an adult who had mild COVID-19 (a few samples of this study predate the infection). Cell type and time point are not known. The CDR3 runs from the conserved cysteine through the conserved F or W. The D gene is left open where the match is weak. Rows may omit the clone size; those that give it use once, few, many or a size class.

d_gene,abundance,j_gene,v_gene,CDR3nt,CDR3aa
-,many,TRBJ2-1,TRBV6-6,TGTGCCAGCAGCCGGCGGGTCGATGAGCAGTTCTTC,CASSRRVDEQFF
-,few,TRBJ2-7,TRBV12-3/TRBV12-4,TGTGCCAGCAGCCCCGGGACCCTGGGCCGCTTCTCCTACGAGCAGTACTTC,CASSPGTLGRFSYEQYF
TRBD1,few,TRBJ1-1,TRBV7-9,TGTGCCAGCAGCACGACAGGGGGCGTGAACACTGAAGCTTTCTTT,CASSTTGGVNTEAFF
-,few,TRBJ1-5,TRBV6-1,TGTGCCAGCAGTGCAATTAGCAATCAGCCCCAGCATTTT,CASSAISNQPQHF
-,medium-sized,TRBJ2-3,TRBV5-1,TGCGCCAGCAGCTTGGAAGATACGCAGTATTTT,CASSLEDTQYF
TRBD1,many,TRBJ2-7,TRBV5-5,TGTGCCAGCAGACGGGACAGGGTAATGGGCTACGAGCAGTACTTC,CASRRDRVMGYEQYF
TRBD2,-,TRBJ2-3,TRBV5-1,TGCGCCAGCAGCTCAAAGGGGGCGGGGGGGCCAAGCACAGATACGCAGTATTTT,CASSSKGAGGPSTDTQYF
TRBD1,many,TRBJ2-7,TRBV4-2,TGTGCCAGCAGCCAGGTGACCGGGACAGGCTCCTACGAGCAGTACTTC,CASSQVTGTGSYEQYF
TRBD1,many,TRBJ2-3,TRBV24-1,TGTGCCACCAGTGCCGTACCGGGACAGAGCACAGATACGCAGTATTTT,CATSAVPGQSTDTQYF
-,many,TRBJ1-2,TRBV28,TGTGCCAGCTGCTGGGGCGGAAAGTATGGCTACACCTTC,CASCWGGKYGYTF
TRBD2,many,TRBJ2-3,TRBV5-1,TGCGCCAGCAGCACGAGGACTAGCGGAAGCCGCACAGATACGCAGTATTTT,CASSTRTSGSRTDTQYF
TRBD2,-,TRBJ2-3,TRBV5-4,TGTGCCAGCAGCTTAGCCCAGCTGGGAGGGGGCACAGATACGCAGTATTTT,CASSLAQLGGGTDTQYF
TRBD1,many,TRBJ2-7,TRBV4-2,TGTGCCAGCAGCCAAGATACGAATCAGGGGGCCCACGAGCAGTACTTC,CASSQDTNQGAHEQYF
-,many,TRBJ2-2,TRBV11-3,TGTGCCAGCAGCCTAGGGTCCCCCCTTAACACCGGGGAGCTGTTTTTT,CASSLGSPLNTGELFF
TRBD2,few,TRBJ2-7,TRBV7-9,TGTGCCAGCAGCCGGAGCGGGGGTCTATCCTACGAGCAGTACTTC,CASSRSGGLSYEQYF
-,many,TRBJ1-1,TRBV7-6,TGTGCCAGCAGCTTACAGGCAGGGGACACTGAAGCTTTCTTT,CASSLQAGDTEAFF
-,few,TRBJ2-7,TRBV12-3/TRBV12-4,TGTGCCAGCAGACTCCGGGACGCAGGGCAGTACTTC,CASRLRDAGQYF
-,many,TRBJ2-3,TRBV29-1,TGCAGCGTTGTTCCGGGAAGTCCAGATACGCAGTATTTT,CSVVPGSPDTQYF
-,-,TRBJ1-1,TRBV6-5,TGTGCCAGCAGTTACGGGAATCGCAACACTGAAGCTTTCTTT,CASSYGNRNTEAFF
-,many,TRBJ2-3,TRBV18,TGTGCCAGCTCACCACTTATCCCCGGAAAGGGAACAGATACGCAGTATTTT,CASSPLIPGKGTDTQYF
TRBD1,-,TRBJ1-1,TRBV7-8,TGTGCCAGCAGGGCACAGGGGGGCACTGAAGCTTTCTTT,CASRAQGGTEAFF
-,few,TRBJ1-5,TRBV6-5,TGTGCCAGCAGTTACTCACCGGTCGCTAACGGGCCGCCCCAGCATTTT,CASSYSPVANGPPQHF
-,few,TRBJ1-2,TRBV20-1,TGCAGTGCTAGAGACGGGGGATCCTATGGCTACACCTTC,CSARDGGSYGYTF
-,few,TRBJ1-2,TRBV7-8,TGTGCCAGCAGCTCATACAGGGTAGGGCTTGGCTACACCTTC,CASSSYRVGLGYTF
-,few,TRBJ1-1,TRBV6-2/TRBV6-3,TGTGCCAGCAGACCAACGGGGCGAAAGAACACTGAAGCTTTCTTT,CASRPTGRKNTEAFF
TRBD1,many,TRBJ2-5,TRBV7-8,TGTGCCAGCAGCCGTTTAAACAGGGGGCTCGGGGAGACCCAGTACTTC,CASSRLNRGLGETQYF
-,-,TRBJ1-4,TRBV7-9,TGTGCCAGCAGCTTAACCCTTGAAAAACTGTTTTTT,CASSLTLEKLFF
TRBD2,few,TRBJ2-3,TRBV7-2,TGTGCCAGCAGCTTAGACGGTTATAGCGGGAGCTCAGATACGCAGTATTTT,CASSLDGYSGSSDTQYF
-,-,TRBJ1-5,TRBV7-9,TGTGCCAGCAGCTTTGACAGTAGCAATCAGCCCCAGCATTTT,CASSFDSSNQPQHF
TRBD2,few,TRBJ2-1,TRBV7-8,TGTGCCAGCAGCCCCTCGGGACTAGCGGGGGGGGGCAATGAGCAGTTCTTC,CASSPSGLAGGGNEQFF
-,-,TRBJ1-4,TRBV4-1,TGCGCCAGCAGCCTTGTGGACAGAACTAATGAAAAACTGTTTTTT,CASSLVDRTNEKLFF
-,-,TRBJ1-5,TRBV3-1,TGTGCCAGCAGCCCCGGAAGGCTCTCGGGTCAGCCCCAGCATTTT,CASSPGRLSGQPQHF
-,-,TRBJ2-3,TRBV4-1,TGCGCCAGCAGCCCGGGTCGGTTTCGGGGAAAGGACCGCGCAGATACGCAGTATTTT,CASSPGRFRGKDRADTQYF
-,few,TRBJ2-3,TRBV3-1,TGTGCCAGCAGCCAAAGCGGACACACAGATACGCAGTATTTT,CASSQSGHTDTQYF
-,few,TRBJ2-1,TRBV12-3/TRBV12-4,TGTGCCAGCAGTCTGGTTAGCTCCTACAATGAGCAGTTCTTC,CASSLVSSYNEQFF
TRBD1,few,TRBJ1-5,TRBV9,TGTGCCAGCAGCCCTGGACAGGGGCATCAGCCCCAGCATTTT,CASSPGQGHQPQHF
TRBD1,many,TRBJ1-2,TRBV20-1,TGCAGTGCGCCGGGACAGGCTTCCAACGTTAACTATGGCTACACCTTC,CSAPGQASNVNYGYTF
-,few,TRBJ2-5,TRBV16,TGTGCCAGCAGCCAATCTCGAGAGACCCAGTACTTC,CASSQSRETQYF
TRBD1,-,TRBJ1-6,TRBV18,TGTGCCAGCTCACCACCAGGGGGCTCGAATTCACCCCTCCACTTT,CASSPPGGSNSPLHF
-,few,TRBJ2-7,TRBV10-3,TGTGCCATCAGTGAGTCGACAGCCGAGCAGTACTTC,CAISESTAEQYF
-,few,TRBJ2-2,TRBV6-2/TRBV6-3,TGTGCCAGCGGACAGTCACTGAACACCGGGGAGCTGTTTTTT,CASGQSLNTGELFF
-,-,TRBJ1-1,TRBV29-1,TGCAGCGTGGGGGGAGAGACTGAAGCTTTCTTT,CSVGGETEAFF
TRBD1,many,TRBJ2-3,TRBV7-2,TGTGCCAGCAGCTTAGTCCCGGCAGGGGGTGGGGCAGATACGCAGTATTTT,CASSLVPAGGGADTQYF
-,many,TRBJ1-4,TRBV6-5,TGTGCCAGCAGCACGCCGAGCGGGGCCCTTACTATAGAAAAACTGTTTTTT,CASSTPSGALTIEKLFF
TRBD1,many,TRBJ1-1,TRBV5-1,TGCGCCAGCAGCTTGTCCCCCACAGGGGGAACTGAAGCTTTCTTT,CASSLSPTGGTEAFF
-,-,TRBJ1-2,TRBV5-1,TGCGCCAGCAGCTTGGGGGGGGGTGCCCAAAGGATCTCTGGCTACACCTTC,CASSLGGGAQRISGYTF
TRBD2,many,TRBJ2-3,TRBV5-1,TGCGCCAGCAGCTTGGGCGGCGGGGGGGCCCAGGATACGCAGTATTTT,CASSLGGGGAQDTQYF
TRBD1,few,TRBJ2-1,TRBV12-3/TRBV12-4,TGTGCCAGCAGCGGACAGGGGGTTTACAATGAGCAGTTCTTC,CASSGQGVYNEQFF
-,few,TRBJ1-4,TRBV25-1,TGTGCCAGCAGTGAGCGCCAAACTAATGAAAAACTGTTTTTT,CASSERQTNEKLFF
TRBD1,many,TRBJ2-2,TRBV7-9,TGTGCCAGCAGTTGGCAGGGGGCTACAAACACCGGGGAGCTGTTTTTT,CASSWQGATNTGELFF
-,many,TRBJ2-4,TRBV20-1,TGCAGTGCTAGGGTCTCGGACATTCAGTACTTC,CSARVSDIQYF
TRBD2,many,TRBJ2-1,TRBV5-1,TGCGCCAGCAGCCCGCGGACTAGCGGGGGGACCACTATCAATGAGCAGTTCTTC,CASSPRTSGGTTINEQFF
-,many,TRBJ1-1,TRBV7-9,TGTGCCAGCAGCGTGACAGGGAACACTGAAGCTTTCTTT,CASSVTGNTEAFF
TRBD2,-,TRBJ2-5,TRBV20-1,TGCAGTGCTAGGAGGCTAGCGGGGGCCGGAGAGACCCAGTACTTC,CSARRLAGAGETQYF
TRBD1,few,TRBJ2-7,TRBV5-4,TGTGCCAGCAGCCCGACAGGGAGCTCCTACGAGCAGTACTTC,CASSPTGSSYEQYF
-,few,TRBJ1-2,TRBV5-6,TGTGCCAGCATTGGGGACTATGGCTACACCTTC,CASIGDYGYTF
TRBD1,few,TRBJ1-6,TRBV7-2,TGTGCCAGCAGCTCGCCAGGGGGGGTCAATTCACCCCTCCACTTT,CASSSPGGVNSPLHF